This passage covers 22 T cell receptor beta chains from one sample sequenced in a study of blood T cell repertoires in COVID-19. Clones were sequenced by immunoSEQ multiplex PCR, and TCRdb holds only the in-frame ones, with some missing. The sample has about 200,000 clones; 79% are singletons. The sample consisted of peripheral blood. These receptors all come from a woman in her 40s with COVID-19, enrolled during active disease.

This chain uses TRBV2 with TRBJ2-7; 14 bases are a match to TRBD2. The CDR3 spans 15 residues. V lost 5 bases, J lost 9 bases, and 9 bases stayed unmatched. From germline, CDR1 is SNHLY and CDR2 FYNNEI. The CDR3 region is CASSSRLAGGPVQYF. CDR3 nucleotide sequence: TGTGCCAGCAGTTCCAGACTAGCGGGAGGGCCGGTGCAGTACTTC. Full variable domain (rest looked up from reference TRBV2 and TRBJ2-7): EPEVTQTPSHQVTQMGQEVILRCVPISNHLYFYWYRQILGQKVEFLVSFYNNEISEKSEIFDDQFSVERPDGSNFTLKIRSTKLEDSAMYFCASSSRLAGGPVQYFGPGTRLTVT.

In nucleotides, the CDR3 is TGTGCCAGCAGTTACAGGGGGCTAAACGGGGAGCTGTTTTTT. Translating gives CASSYRGLNGELFF. V gene TRBV6-6 combines with J gene TRBJ2-2; 7 bases agree with TRBD1. CDR3 length: 14 residues. Germline values: CDR1 MNHNY, CDR2 SVGAGI (reference sequence). V dropped 2 bases and J dropped 7; count of bases not matched to a gene: 4.

This rearrangement joins TRBV7-3 to TRBJ2-1, with 8 bases aligning to TRBD2. Germline-derived CDR1 and CDR2 are SGHTA and FQGTGA. V dropped 5 bases and J dropped 13; count of bases not matched to a gene: 13. The CDR3 has 14 residues. Written as DNA, the CDR3 is TGTGCCAGCAGCCCCACCGGGCTAGCGGGTCAACAGTTCTTC. Translating it yields CASSPTGLAGQQFF.

This clone has just a few counts. This chain joins TRBV11-2 and TRBJ1-1; TRBD1 agrees at 8 bases. In germline, CDR1 is SGHAT, CDR2 FQNNGV. This CDR3 contains 15 residues. J was trimmed by 6 bases and V by 8 bases; bases with no gene match: 14. The CDR3 DNA reads TGTGCCAGCCGACCGATTGGACAGGGAGGCCCTGAAGCTTTCTTT. This gives the protein CASRPIGQGGPEAFF.

This chain connects TRBV10-2 to TRBJ2-1, with D tentatively TRBD1 (6 bases). The CDR3 extends over 14 amino acids. The V end lost 0 bases, the J end lost 4 bases, and 7 bases lay between the germline ends. The germline V gene has CDR1 WSHSY and CDR2 SAAADI. DNA of the CDR3: TGCGCCAGCAGTGAGTCGCAGGGGTACAATGAGCAGTTCTTC. It translates to CASSESQGYNEQFF.

V is TRBV7-2 and J is TRBJ1-2, with 7 positions matching TRBD1. Germline CDR1 SGHTA, CDR2 FQGNSA. Trimming took 4 bases from V and 5 from J; bases not matched to a gene: 10. The CDR3 has 15 residues. CDR3 in amino acids: CASSSGTANWYGYTF. In DNA form, the CDR3 reads TGTGCCAGCAGCTCCGGGACAGCGAACTGGTATGGCTACACCTTC.

The chain has TRBV7-9 and TRBJ1-2; 9 bases line up with TRBD1. Germline V gene data show CDR1 as SEHNR and CDR2 as FQNEAQ (reference sequence). V trimming: 5 bases; J trimming: 4 bases; junction bases outside the gene matches: 5. The CDR3 has 14 amino acids. The CDR3 coding sequence is TGTGCCAGCAGCATTGGACAGGGGACCTATGGCTACACCTTC. This sequence encodes CASSIGQGTYGYTF. The full variable domain, in which reference TRBV7-9 and TRBJ1-2 provide the parts outside the CDR3, is DTGVSQNPRHKITKRGQNVTFRCDPISEHNRLYWYRQTLGQGPEFLTYFQNEAQLEKSRLLSDRFSAERPKGSFSTLEIQRTEQGDSAMYLCASSIGQGTYGYTFGSGTRLTVV.

The V call is TRBV6-5, the J call TRBJ1-6, with D possibly TRBD1 on 6 matching bases. CDR3 length equals 14 residues. Germline V CDR1 and CDR2: MNHEY, SVGAGI. The V end was cut by 6 bases, the J end by 5 bases, with 11 bases between. CDR3 coding DNA: TGTGCCAGCAGGTTTGGACAGAATAATTCACCCCTCCACTTT. Translated, it gives CASRFGQNNSPLHF.

V usage is TRBV6-5 and J usage is TRBJ1-1, with D possibly TRBD1 on 6 matching bases. The CDR3 is made up of 15 amino acids. CDR1 and CDR2 (germline): MNHEY, SVGAGI. Trimming shortened V by 1 base and J by 1 base, and 10 bases separated the two germline ends. CDR3 region: CASSYLPTGNTEAFF. CDR3 nucleotides: TGTGCCAGCAGTTACTTACCGACAGGGAACACTGAAGCTTTCTTT.

J is TRBJ2-3 and V is TRBV11-2; perhaps TRBD2 as D (5 bases). From germline, CDR1 is SGHAT and CDR2 FQNNGV. The CDR3 length is 11 residues. Trimming pared 6 bases from V and 9 bases from J, leaving 10 bases between. CDR3 sequence reads: CASRREQTQYF. The CDR3 DNA is TGTGCCAGCAGGAGGGAACAGACGCAGTATTTT. Together with reference TRBV11-2 and TRBJ2-3, the CDR3 gives the full variable domain: EAGVAQSPRYKIIEKRQSVAFWCNPISGHATLYWYQQILGQGPKLLIQFQNNGVVDDSQLPKDRFSAERLKGVDSTLKIQPAKLEDSAVYLCASRREQTQYFGPGTRLTVL.

CDR3 residues: CASSVVQGRGKETQYF. In DNA, the CDR3 is TGTGCCAGTAGTGTAGTGCAGGGGAGAGGGAAAGAGACCCAGTACTTC. This sequence joins TRBV19 and TRBJ2-5; D possibly corresponds to TRBD1 (6 bases). CDR1 and CDR2 (germline): LNHDA, SQIVND (reference sequence). With 5 bases removed from V and 3 bases from J, the gap between germline ends came to 19 bases. This CDR3 contains 16 residues.

In regard to this clone: Germline is not matched at one junction end, which may reflect a read error. This sequence joins TRBV29-1 and TRBJ2-7; D is perhaps TRBD1 (6 bases). The CDR3 loop spans 14 amino acids. Per the germline V gene, CDR1 is SQVTM and CDR2 is ANQGSEA. CDR3 sequence (DNA): TGCAGCGTTGAACCCCCGCGCCGTCCGGGACACGGTGACTTC. Its protein product is CSVEPPRRPGHGDF.

Regarding this clone: At the DNA level, this CDR3 is encoded by other sequences in the same sample as well. The rearrangement joins TRBV7-2 to TRBJ1-5; 7 bases fit TRBD1. The germline gives CDR1 SGHTA, CDR2 FQGNSA. There are 14 residues in the CDR3. V lost 3 bases, J lost 1 base, and 0 bases stayed unmatched. CDR3 amino acids: CASSLGQSNQPQHF. In DNA form, the CDR3 reads TGTGCCAGCAGCTTGGGACAGAGCAATCAGCCCCAGCATTTT.

This chain uses TRBV4-1 with TRBJ1-5, with D unclear. CDR1 is MGHRA and CDR2 is YSYEKL in the germline V gene. The V end was cut by 1 base, the J end by 9 bases, with 22 bases between. The CDR3 runs 17 residues. The CDR3 loop reads CASSQAGKGEAPGPQHF. The CDR3 coding sequence is TGCGCCAGCAGCCAAGCGGGAAAAGGCGAGGCCCCGGGGCCCCAGCATTTT.

The genes are TRBV5-1 and TRBJ1-5; 7 positions match TRBD1. Germline CDR1 and CDR2: SGHRS and YFSETQ. This CDR3 contains 15 residues. Trimming removed 0 bases from V and 4 bases from J; junction bases left unmatched: 4. CDR3 sequence reads: CASSLDSTGNQPQHF. The CDR3 DNA is TGCGCCAGCAGCTTGGACTCGACAGGGAATCAGCCCCAGCATTTT.

The genes are TRBV10-1 and TRBJ2-2; TRBD2 might be the D (6 bases). Trimming pared 4 bases from V and 0 bases from J, leaving 15 bases between. This CDR3 has 17 residues. CDR1 and CDR2 (germline): WNHNN, SYGVQD (reference sequence). CDR3 nucleotide sequence: TGCGCCAGCAGTGCAAGGAGGAGGGGACCGAACACCGGGGAGCTGTTTTTT. Translating it yields CASSARRRGPNTGELFF.

The gene calls are TRBV10-1 and TRBJ2-3, with TRBD2 matching over 12 bases. The V and J ends lost 3 bases and 0 bases, in that order; junction bases with no gene match: 10. Germline V gives CDR1 WNHNN, CDR2 SYGVQD (reference sequence). The CDR3 is 19 amino acids. The CDR3 nucleotides read TGCGCCAGCAGTGACTTTCGGACTAGCGGGGCTACTAGCACAGATACGCAGTATTTT. Translated: CASSDFRTSGATSTDTQYF.

This chain connects TRBV4-2 to TRBJ2-1; no definite D call. V lost 3 bases and J 0 bases, leaving 12 bases between the germline ends. Per the germline V gene, CDR1 is LGHNA and CDR2 is YNFKEQ. The length of the CDR3 is 16 residues. Written as DNA, the CDR3 is TGTGCCAGCAGCCAGGCTATAGGCGGCTCCTACAATGAGCAGTTCTTC. The encoded protein is CASSQAIGGSYNEQFF.

The CDR3 reads CASSWGQTQETQYF. The CDR3 DNA reads as TGTGCCAGCAGCTGGGGACAGACCCAAGAGACCCAGTACTTC. The chain combines TRBV5-8 with TRBJ2-5; 7 bases map to TRBD1. This CDR3 spans 14 amino acids. Looked up from germline, CDR1 is SGHTS and CDR2 is YDEGEE. V lost 3 bases to trimming and J lost 1 base; unmatched junction nucleotides: 3.

This clone was observed a handful of times. DNA for the CDR3: TGTGCCAGCAGCTACAGGGCTAACTATGGCTACACCTTC. Translated: CASSYRANYGYTF. The V call is TRBV5-6, the J call TRBJ1-2; maybe TRBD1 (6 bases). This CDR3 spans 13 amino acids. V was shortened by 3 bases and J by 0 bases, with 6 bases between the two germline ends. Germline V gene data show CDR1 as SGHDT and CDR2 as YYEEEE.

In its sample, this clone was seen once. The CDR3: CASIGDRDSNQPQHF. Here the CDR3 DNA reads TGTGCCAGTATCGGGGACAGGGATAGCAATCAGCCCCAGCATTTT. The gene calls are TRBV19 and TRBJ1-5; 9 bases line up with TRBD1. Germline V CDR1 and CDR2: LNHDA, SQIVND (reference sequence). The V segment lost 7 bases and the J segment 0 bases; nucleotides outside the gene matches: 4. CDR3 size: 15 residues.

The sample holds a few counts of this clone. The chain is built from TRBV2 and TRBJ1-2; 7 bases are shared with TRBD1. With 5 bases clipped from V and 7 bases from J, the junction kept 10 bases outside the gene matches. Germline CDR1 SNHLY, CDR2 FYNNEI. The CDR3 contains 14 residues. CDR3 sequence reads: CASSIQGLGVGYTF. As DNA, the CDR3 is TGTGCCAGCAGTATACAGGGGCTGGGCGTTGGCTACACCTTC. Using reference TRBV2 and TRBJ1-2 for the parts outside the CDR3, the full variable domain is EPEVTQTPSHQVTQMGQEVILRCVPISNHLYFYWYRQILGQKVEFLVSFYNNEISEKSEIFDDQFSVERPDGSNFTLKIRSTKLEDSAMYFCASSIQGLGVGYTFGSGTRLTVV.